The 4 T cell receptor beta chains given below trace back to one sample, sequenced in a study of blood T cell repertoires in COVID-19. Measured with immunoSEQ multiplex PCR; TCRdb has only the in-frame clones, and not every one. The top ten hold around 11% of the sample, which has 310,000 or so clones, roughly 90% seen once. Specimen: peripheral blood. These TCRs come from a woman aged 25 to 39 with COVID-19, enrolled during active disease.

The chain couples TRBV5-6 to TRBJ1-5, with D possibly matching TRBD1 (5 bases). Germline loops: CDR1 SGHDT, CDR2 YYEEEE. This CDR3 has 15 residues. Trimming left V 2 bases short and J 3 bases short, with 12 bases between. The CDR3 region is CASSFRDSLNQPQHF. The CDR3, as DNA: TGTGCCAGCAGCTTCCGAGACAGCCTCAATCAGCCCCAGCATTTT.

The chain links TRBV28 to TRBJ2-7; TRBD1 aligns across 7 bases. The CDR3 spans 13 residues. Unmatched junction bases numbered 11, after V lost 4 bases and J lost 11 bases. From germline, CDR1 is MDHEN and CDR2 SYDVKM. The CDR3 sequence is CASSYPTGTLKYF. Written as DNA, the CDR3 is TGTGCCAGCAGTTACCCGACAGGGACCCTAAAGTACTTC.

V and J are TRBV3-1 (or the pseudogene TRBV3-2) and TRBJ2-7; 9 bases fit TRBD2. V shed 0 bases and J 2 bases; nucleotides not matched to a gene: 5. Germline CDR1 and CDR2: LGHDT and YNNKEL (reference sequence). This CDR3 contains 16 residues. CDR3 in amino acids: CASSQDLASGTYEQYF. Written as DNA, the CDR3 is TGTGCCAGCAGCCAAGATTTGGCTAGCGGGACCTACGAGCAGTACTTC.

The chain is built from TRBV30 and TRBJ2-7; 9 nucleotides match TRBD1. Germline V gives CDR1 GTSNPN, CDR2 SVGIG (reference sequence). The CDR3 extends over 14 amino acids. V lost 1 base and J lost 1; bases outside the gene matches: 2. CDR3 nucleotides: TGTGCCTGGAGTGCGACAGGGGGATCCTACGAGCAGTACTTC. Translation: CAWSATGGSYEQYF.